The sequence of this T cell receptor beta chain was determined in a study of identical twins. TCRdb reprocessed the 5' RACE reads with MiXCR, giving one entry per CDR3 protein. The sample carries approximately 630,000 distinct CDR3 sequences, 7% to 7.5% recorded once. Germline CDR1 is SQVTM and CDR2 is ANQGSEA. This CDR3 has 14 amino acids. Deletions cut 0 bases from V and 3 bases from J, with 9 bases between. This clonotype was counted between two and nine times. The same sample was also used in a study of yellow fever vaccine responses in identical twins.

The sequencing sample was made of PBMCs. This chain connects TRBV29-1 to TRBJ2-1, with D possibly matching TRBD2 (5 bases). The origin of this receptor is a woman aged 18-29 years in good health. CDR3 in DNA: TGCAGCGTTGAAGATCCACTAGTCTACAATGAGCAGTTCTTC. It encodes CSVEDPLVYNEQFF.